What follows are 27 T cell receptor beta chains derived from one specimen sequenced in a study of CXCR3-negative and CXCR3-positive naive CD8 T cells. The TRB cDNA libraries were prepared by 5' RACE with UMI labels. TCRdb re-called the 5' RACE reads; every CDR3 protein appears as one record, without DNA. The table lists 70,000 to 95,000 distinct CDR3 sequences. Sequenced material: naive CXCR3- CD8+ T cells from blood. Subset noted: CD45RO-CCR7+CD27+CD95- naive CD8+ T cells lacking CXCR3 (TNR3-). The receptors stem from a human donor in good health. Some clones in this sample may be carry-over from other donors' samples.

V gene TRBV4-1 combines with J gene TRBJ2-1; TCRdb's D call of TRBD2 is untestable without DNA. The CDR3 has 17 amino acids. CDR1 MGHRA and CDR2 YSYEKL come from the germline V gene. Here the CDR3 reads CASSQDRAGDLRNEQFF.

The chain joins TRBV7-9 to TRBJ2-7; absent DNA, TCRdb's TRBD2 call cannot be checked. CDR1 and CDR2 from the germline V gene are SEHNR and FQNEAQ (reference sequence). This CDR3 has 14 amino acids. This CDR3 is CASSLGGPAYEQYF.

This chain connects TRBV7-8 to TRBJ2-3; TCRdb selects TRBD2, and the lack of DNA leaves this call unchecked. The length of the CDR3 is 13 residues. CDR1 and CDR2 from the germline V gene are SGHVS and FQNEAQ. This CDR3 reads CASRSGGTDTQYF.

CDR3 loop: CSARGLNLYEQYF. J is TRBJ2-7 and V is TRBV20-1. CDR1 DFQATT and CDR2 SNEGSKA come from the germline V gene (reference sequence). The CDR3 contains 13 residues.

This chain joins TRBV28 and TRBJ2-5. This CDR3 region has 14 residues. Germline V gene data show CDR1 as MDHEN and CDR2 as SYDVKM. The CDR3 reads CASSTLFVGETQYF.

The CDR3 region is CSVEDGTGNEQYF. V is TRBV29-1 and J is TRBJ2-7; TCRdb names TRBD1, which stays unverified in the absence of DNA. Per the germline V gene, CDR1 is SQVTM and CDR2 is ANQGSEA. CDR3 length: 13 residues.

The CDR3 loop is CASSPGGGIAYEQYF. The rearrangement uses TRBV12-3 or TRBV12-4 and TRBJ2-7; lacking DNA, the TRBD1 call made by TCRdb goes unchecked. The CDR3 spans 15 residues.

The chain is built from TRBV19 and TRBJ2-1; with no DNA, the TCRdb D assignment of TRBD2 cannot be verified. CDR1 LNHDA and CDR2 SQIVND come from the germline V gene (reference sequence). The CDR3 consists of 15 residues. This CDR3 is CASSISAGTYNEQFF.

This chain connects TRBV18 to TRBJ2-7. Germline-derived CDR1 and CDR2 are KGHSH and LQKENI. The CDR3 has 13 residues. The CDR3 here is CASSPPTEYEQYF.

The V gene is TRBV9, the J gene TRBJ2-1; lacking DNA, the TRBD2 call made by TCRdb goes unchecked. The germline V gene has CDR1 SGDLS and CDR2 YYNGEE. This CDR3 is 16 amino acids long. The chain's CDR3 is CASSALTSAREDEQFF.

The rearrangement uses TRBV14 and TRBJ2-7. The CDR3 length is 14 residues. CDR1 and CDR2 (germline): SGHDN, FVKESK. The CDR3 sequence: CASSQDDYIYEQYF.

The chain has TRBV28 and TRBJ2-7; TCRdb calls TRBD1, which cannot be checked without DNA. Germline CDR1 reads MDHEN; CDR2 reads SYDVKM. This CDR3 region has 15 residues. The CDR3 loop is CASSPGQGISYEQYF.

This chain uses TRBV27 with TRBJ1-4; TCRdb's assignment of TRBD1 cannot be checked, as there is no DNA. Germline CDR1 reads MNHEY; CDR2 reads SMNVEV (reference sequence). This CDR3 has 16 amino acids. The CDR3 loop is CASSLWPQGAREKLFF.

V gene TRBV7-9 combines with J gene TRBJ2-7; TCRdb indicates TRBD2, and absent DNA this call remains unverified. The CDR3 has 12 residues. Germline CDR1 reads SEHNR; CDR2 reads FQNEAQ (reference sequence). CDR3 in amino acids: CASSSEYSGEYF.

This chain's CDR3 is CATSPDGNTIYF. This chain links TRBV24-1 with TRBJ1-3; lacking DNA, the TRBD1 call made by TCRdb goes unchecked. The CDR3 has 12 amino acids. CDR1 is KGHDR and CDR2 is SFDVKD in the germline V gene.

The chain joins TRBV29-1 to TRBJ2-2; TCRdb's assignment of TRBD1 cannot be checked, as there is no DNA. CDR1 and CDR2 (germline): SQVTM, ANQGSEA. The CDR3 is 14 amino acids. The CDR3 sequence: CSVDNPRGAGELFF.

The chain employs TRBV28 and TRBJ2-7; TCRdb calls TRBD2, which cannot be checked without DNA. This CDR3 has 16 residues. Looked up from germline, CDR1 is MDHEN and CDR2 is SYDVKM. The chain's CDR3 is CASRSELAGFSYEQYF.

The CDR3 region is CASSWGLAGENTGELFF. The chain uses TRBV11-2 and TRBJ2-2; TCRdb picks TRBD2, but there is no DNA to check that call. The CDR3 is 17 amino acids. Germline V gene sequence: CDR1 SGHAT, CDR2 FQNNGV.

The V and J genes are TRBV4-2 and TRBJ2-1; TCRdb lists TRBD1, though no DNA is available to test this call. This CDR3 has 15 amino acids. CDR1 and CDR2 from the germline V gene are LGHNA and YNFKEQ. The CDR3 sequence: CASSQGQEDYNEQFF.

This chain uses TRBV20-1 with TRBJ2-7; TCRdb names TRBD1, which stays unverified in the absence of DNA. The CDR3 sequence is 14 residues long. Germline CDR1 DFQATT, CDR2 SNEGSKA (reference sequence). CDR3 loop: CSARSPLSSYEQYF.

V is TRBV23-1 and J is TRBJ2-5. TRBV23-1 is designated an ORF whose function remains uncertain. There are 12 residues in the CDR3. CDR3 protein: CASSHHGETQYF.

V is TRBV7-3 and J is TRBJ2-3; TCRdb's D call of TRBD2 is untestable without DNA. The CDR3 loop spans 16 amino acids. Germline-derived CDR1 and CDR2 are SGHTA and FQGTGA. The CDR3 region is CASSLYGGGASYTQYF.

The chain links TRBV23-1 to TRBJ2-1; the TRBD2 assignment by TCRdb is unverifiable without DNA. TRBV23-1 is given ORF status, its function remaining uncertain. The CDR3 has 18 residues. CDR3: CASSQPQRATGPHNEQFF.

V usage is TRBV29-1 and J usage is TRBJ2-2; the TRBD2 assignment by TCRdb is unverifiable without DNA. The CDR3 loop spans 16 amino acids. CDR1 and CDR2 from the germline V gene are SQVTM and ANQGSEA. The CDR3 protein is CSVVGAGGLGTGELFF.

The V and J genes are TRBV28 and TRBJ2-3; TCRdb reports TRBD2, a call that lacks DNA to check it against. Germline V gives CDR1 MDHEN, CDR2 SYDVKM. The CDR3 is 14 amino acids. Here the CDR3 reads CASSLWRVTDTQYF.

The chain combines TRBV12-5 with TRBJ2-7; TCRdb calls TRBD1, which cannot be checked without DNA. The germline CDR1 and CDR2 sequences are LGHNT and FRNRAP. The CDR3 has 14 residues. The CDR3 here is CASGDGGPSYEQYF.

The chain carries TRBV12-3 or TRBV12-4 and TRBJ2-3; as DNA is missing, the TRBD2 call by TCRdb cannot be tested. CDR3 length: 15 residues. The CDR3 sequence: CASSLPSGNPDTQYF.